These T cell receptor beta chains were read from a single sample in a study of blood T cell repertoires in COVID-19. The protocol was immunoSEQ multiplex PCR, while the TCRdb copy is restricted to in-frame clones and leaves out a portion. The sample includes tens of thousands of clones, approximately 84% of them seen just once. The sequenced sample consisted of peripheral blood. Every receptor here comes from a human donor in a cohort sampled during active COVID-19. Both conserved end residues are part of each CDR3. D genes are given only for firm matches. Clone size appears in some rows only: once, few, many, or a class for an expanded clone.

CDR3nt: TGTGCCAGCAGTGACCCAGGGCGGGGGACAGATACGCAGTATTTT
CDR3aa: CASSDPGRGTDTQYF
len: 15
abundance: .
d_gene: TRBD2
j_gene: TRBJ2-3
v_gene: TRBV6-1

CDR3nt: TGTGCCAGTATAGGGGGACAGGGGGCCTACAATGAGCAGTTCTTC
CDR3aa: CASIGGQGAYNEQFF
len: 15
abundance: .
d_gene: TRBD1
j_gene: TRBJ2-1
v_gene: TRBV19

CDR3nt: TGTGCCAGCAGACACCCGGGGGTAAATGAGCAGTTCTTC
CDR3aa: CASRHPGVNEQFF
len: 13
abundance: .
d_gene: .
j_gene: TRBJ2-1
v_gene: TRBV11-3

CDR3nt: TGTGCCAGTAGTTACGGGGTATGGGGTCAGCCCCAGCATTTT
CDR3aa: CASSYGVWGQPQHF
len: 14
abundance: .
d_gene: .
j_gene: TRBJ1-5
v_gene: TRBV19

CDR3nt: TGTGCCACCAGGGACAGGGTGGAACCCTACGAGCAGTACTTC
CDR3aa: CATRDRVEPYEQYF
len: 14
abundance: .
d_gene: TRBD1
j_gene: TRBJ2-7
v_gene: TRBV15

CDR3nt: TGTGCCAGCAGCCGCAATGACAGGTCCTACGAGCAGTACTTC
CDR3aa: CASSRNDRSYEQYF
len: 14
abundance: .
d_gene: .
j_gene: TRBJ2-7
v_gene: TRBV11-3

CDR3nt: TGTGCCAGCAGCTCCCTGCGGGCGGGGCAGACCCAGTACTTC
CDR3aa: CASSSLRAGQTQYF
len: 14
abundance: .
d_gene: .
j_gene: TRBJ2-5
v_gene: TRBV7-2

CDR3nt: TGCGCCAGCAGCTTCGAGGGCGGGCAGCCCCAGCATTTT
CDR3aa: CASSFEGGQPQHF
len: 13
abundance: .
d_gene: .
j_gene: TRBJ1-5
v_gene: TRBV5-1

CDR3nt: TGCGCCAGCAGCCAGACAGGAGTTGACACTGAAGCTTTCTTT
CDR3aa: CASSQTGVDTEAFF
len: 14
abundance: .
d_gene: .
j_gene: TRBJ1-1
v_gene: TRBV5-1

CDR3nt: TGTGCCACAGGCTTCACCGGGGAGCTGTTTTTT
CDR3aa: CATGFTGELFF
len: 11
abundance: .
d_gene: .
j_gene: TRBJ2-2
v_gene: TRBV28

CDR3nt: TGCGCCAGCATAGCCGGGACAGGGAAACCCGCGGTAGCTTTCTTT
CDR3aa: CASIAGTGKPAVAFF
len: 15
abundance: .
d_gene: TRBD1
j_gene: TRBJ1-1
v_gene: TRBV10-1

CDR3nt: TGTGCCAGCAGTTACGAGGCGGACACTGAAGCTTTCTTT
CDR3aa: CASSYEADTEAFF
len: 13
abundance: once
d_gene: .
j_gene: TRBJ1-1
v_gene: TRBV6-2/TRBV6-3

CDR3nt: TGTGCCAGCTCACCACCGGCGTCAGGCCAAGGAACCCAGTACTTC
CDR3aa: CASSPPASGQGTQYF
len: 15
abundance: once
d_gene: .
j_gene: TRBJ2-5
v_gene: TRBV18

CDR3nt: TGTGCCAGCAGCGAGGGGGACTACTACTACAATGAGCAGTTCTTC
CDR3aa: CASSEGDYYYNEQFF
len: 15
abundance: few
d_gene: .
j_gene: TRBJ2-1
v_gene: TRBV2

CDR3nt: TGCGCCAGCAGCCCGCGATACCCCGGGCCCCCACTAGTGGGGGGGAACGAGCAGTACTTC
CDR3aa: CASSPRYPGPPLVGGNEQYF
len: 20
abundance: .
d_gene: TRBD2
j_gene: TRBJ2-7
v_gene: TRBV4-1

CDR3nt: TGTGCCAGCAGGAATAGCGGGAGGGCCGAGGAGCAGTACTTC
CDR3aa: CASRNSGRAEEQYF
len: 14
abundance: .
d_gene: TRBD2
j_gene: TRBJ2-7
v_gene: TRBV6-6

CDR3nt: TGTGCCAGTAGTACCCTGAGTGTAAGCAATCAGCCCCAGCATTTT
CDR3aa: CASSTLSVSNQPQHF
len: 15
abundance: .
d_gene: .
j_gene: TRBJ1-5
v_gene: TRBV19

CDR3nt: TGTGCCAGCAGCCCCACTAGCGGGGACACAGATACGCAGTATTTT
CDR3aa: CASSPTSGDTDTQYF
len: 15
abundance: .
d_gene: TRBD2
j_gene: TRBJ2-3
v_gene: TRBV13

CDR3nt: TGTGCCAGCAGCTTAAATGCAGGGAACCACGAGCAGTACTTC
CDR3aa: CASSLNAGNHEQYF
len: 14
abundance: .
d_gene: .
j_gene: TRBJ2-7
v_gene: TRBV7-8

CDR3nt: TGTGCCAGTAGTCGGAGGACTAGCGGGAGCGGACCGACTAGCACAGATACGCAGTATTTT
CDR3aa: CASSRRTSGSGPTSTDTQYF
len: 20
abundance: .
d_gene: TRBD2
j_gene: TRBJ2-3
v_gene: TRBV19

CDR3nt: TGTGCCAGCAGCCACTCCGACTGGCCTAATGAGCAGTTCTTC
CDR3aa: CASSHSDWPNEQFF
len: 14
abundance: .
d_gene: .
j_gene: TRBJ2-1
v_gene: TRBV3-1/TRBV3-2

CDR3nt: TGTGCCAGCTCACCCGCCGGTCTAGCGGGCTACTCCTACAATGAGCAGTTCTTC
CDR3aa: CASSPAGLAGYSYNEQFF
len: 18
abundance: .
d_gene: TRBD2
j_gene: TRBJ2-1
v_gene: TRBV18

CDR3nt: TGTGCCAGTCAGGGGTACGGTGGCTACACCTTC
CDR3aa: CASQGYGGYTF
len: 11
abundance: few
d_gene: .
j_gene: TRBJ1-2
v_gene: TRBV19

CDR3nt: TGCGCCAGCAGCTTGGGGGCAGGGGCCTACGAGCAGTACTTC
CDR3aa: CASSLGAGAYEQYF
len: 14
abundance: .
d_gene: .
j_gene: TRBJ2-7
v_gene: TRBV5-1

CDR3nt: TGTGCCAGCAGGACTAGCGGGGGCACCTACGAGCAGTACTTC
CDR3aa: CASRTSGGTYEQYF
len: 14
abundance: .
d_gene: TRBD2
j_gene: TRBJ2-7
v_gene: TRBV5-6

CDR3nt: TGTGCCAGCAGCTTCGGGAGCACAGATACGCAGTATTTT
CDR3aa: CASSFGSTDTQYF
len: 13
abundance: many
d_gene: .
j_gene: TRBJ2-3
v_gene: TRBV11-2

CDR3nt: TGTGCCAGTAGCACCGCGAGGACAGGCTGGGGCACTGAAGCTTTCTTT
CDR3aa: CASSTARTGWGTEAFF
len: 16
abundance: .
d_gene: TRBD1
j_gene: TRBJ1-1
v_gene: TRBV19

CDR3nt: TGTGCCAGCAGCCTTGGACTAGCGGGAGTGGAAGATACGCAGTATTTT
CDR3aa: CASSLGLAGVEDTQYF
len: 16
abundance: .
d_gene: TRBD2
j_gene: TRBJ2-3
v_gene: TRBV9

CDR3nt: TGCGCCAGCAGCGTAGGGCGGGACAGGGTAACGCCGAACACTGAAGCTTTCTTT
CDR3aa: CASSVGRDRVTPNTEAFF
len: 18
abundance: .
d_gene: TRBD1
j_gene: TRBJ1-1
v_gene: TRBV5-1

CDR3nt: TGTGCCAGCAGTGAAGGGGCGGGTGGGTATAATCAGCCCCAGCATTTT
CDR3aa: CASSEGAGGYNQPQHF
len: 16
abundance: .
d_gene: .
j_gene: TRBJ1-5
v_gene: TRBV6-1

CDR3nt: TGTGCCAGCAGCCAAGAGGGGGGGCCGGACGGCTACACCTTC
CDR3aa: CASSQEGGPDGYTF
len: 14
abundance: few
d_gene: .
j_gene: TRBJ1-2
v_gene: TRBV4-2

CDR3nt: TGTGCCTGGAGTGTATTGGGGGGGACCTACGAGCAGTACTTC
CDR3aa: CAWSVLGGTYEQYF
len: 14
abundance: .
d_gene: TRBD2
j_gene: TRBJ2-7
v_gene: TRBV30

CDR3nt: TGCAGCGCCATTCAGGGTGAAGCTTTCTTT
CDR3aa: CSAIQGEAFF
len: 10
abundance: .
d_gene: .
j_gene: TRBJ1-1
v_gene: TRBV29-1

CDR3nt: TGCGCCAGCAGCCAAGAGACAGGGGCAAACTATGGCTACACCTTC
CDR3aa: CASSQETGANYGYTF
len: 15
abundance: .
d_gene: TRBD1
j_gene: TRBJ1-2
v_gene: TRBV4-3

CDR3nt: TGTGCCAGCAGCCTCCATCAGGGTCCTAATGAAAAACTGTTTTTT
CDR3aa: CASSLHQGPNEKLFF
len: 15
abundance: .
d_gene: .
j_gene: TRBJ1-4
v_gene: TRBV9

CDR3nt: TGTGCCATCAGTTACAGTAAAATATACAATGAGCAGTTCTTC
CDR3aa: CAISYSKIYNEQFF
len: 14
abundance: .
d_gene: .
j_gene: TRBJ2-1
v_gene: TRBV10-3

CDR3nt: TGTGCCAGCAGCTTCTCAGGGGCTGGGGCCAACGTCCTGACTTTC
CDR3aa: CASSFSGAGANVLTF
len: 15
abundance: .
d_gene: .
j_gene: TRBJ2-6
v_gene: TRBV7-9

CDR3nt: TGTGCCAGCAGTTCCCTCGCCGGCGGGCACTCGGAAGATACGCAGTATTTT
CDR3aa: CASSSLAGGHSEDTQYF
len: 17
abundance: .
d_gene: .
j_gene: TRBJ2-3
v_gene: TRBV28

CDR3nt: TGTGCCAGCAGTTTAACAGGGAGTGAAGCTTTCTTT
CDR3aa: CASSLTGSEAFF
len: 12
abundance: .
d_gene: .
j_gene: TRBJ1-1
v_gene: TRBV28

CDR3nt: TGCAGCGTTGAAGCAGGGGGCTATGGCTACACCTTC
CDR3aa: CSVEAGGYGYTF
len: 12
abundance: .
d_gene: TRBD1
j_gene: TRBJ1-2
v_gene: TRBV29-1

CDR3nt: TGTGCCTGGAGGCCCCTTAGCGGGGGGTTCTCCTACGAGCAGTACTTC
CDR3aa: CAWRPLSGGFSYEQYF
len: 16
abundance: once
d_gene: TRBD2
j_gene: TRBJ2-7
v_gene: TRBV30

CDR3nt: TGTGCCAGCAGCGTCACAATGGCTAGCAGAGAGACCCAGTACTTC
CDR3aa: CASSVTMASRETQYF
len: 15
abundance: once
d_gene: .
j_gene: TRBJ2-5
v_gene: TRBV7-2

CDR3nt: TGTGCCAGCAGCCAACAGGGGAGTCTCACTGAAGCTTTCTTT
CDR3aa: CASSQQGSLTEAFF
len: 14
abundance: .
d_gene: TRBD1
j_gene: TRBJ1-1
v_gene: TRBV7-2

CDR3nt: TGTGCCAGCAGCCCGGACAGGGGGTTCACCTACGAGCAGTACTTC
CDR3aa: CASSPDRGFTYEQYF
len: 15
abundance: .
d_gene: TRBD1
j_gene: TRBJ2-7
v_gene: TRBV13

CDR3nt: TGTGCCAGTAGACCGGGAGGGCTCCGACCTGGTGAGCAGTTCTTC
CDR3aa: CASRPGGLRPGEQFF
len: 15
abundance: .
d_gene: TRBD2
j_gene: TRBJ2-1
v_gene: TRBV19

CDR3nt: TGCGCCAGCCGACCGGGAACCTCTGGAAACACCATATATTTT
CDR3aa: CASRPGTSGNTIYF
len: 14
abundance: once
d_gene: .
j_gene: TRBJ1-3
v_gene: TRBV4-3

CDR3nt: TGTGCCACCCGATCTCTTATAGTGGGACAGGGGGTCCCTAACTATGGCTACACCTTC
CDR3aa: CATRSLIVGQGVPNYGYTF
len: 19
abundance: many
d_gene: TRBD1
j_gene: TRBJ1-2
v_gene: TRBV19

CDR3nt: TGCGCCAGCAGCGGAGAGGGCAATTCACCCCTCCACTTT
CDR3aa: CASSGEGNSPLHF
len: 13
abundance: .
d_gene: .
j_gene: TRBJ1-6
v_gene: TRBV4-3

CDR3nt: TGTGCCAGCAGCTGGGGCCAGGGGCAAACTGAAGCTTTCTTT
CDR3aa: CASSWGQGQTEAFF
len: 14
abundance: .
d_gene: .
j_gene: TRBJ1-1
v_gene: TRBV9

CDR3nt: TGCGCCAGCAGCTCTGACAGTAACATTCAGTACTTC
CDR3aa: CASSSDSNIQYF
len: 12
abundance: .
d_gene: .
j_gene: TRBJ2-4
v_gene: TRBV5-1

CDR3nt: TGTGCCAGCAGCTTAGTTGGGCTAGCCAAAAACATTCAGTACTTC
CDR3aa: CASSLVGLAKNIQYF
len: 15
abundance: .
d_gene: .
j_gene: TRBJ2-4
v_gene: TRBV11-2

CDR3nt: TGCGCCAGCAGCTTGGGCTATGAGTCTGTAAAGAACACTGAAGCTTTCTTT
CDR3aa: CASSLGYESVKNTEAFF
len: 17
abundance: once
d_gene: .
j_gene: TRBJ1-1
v_gene: TRBV5-1

CDR3nt: TGTGCCAGCAGTTACCTCCAGGGAGGGAACACTGAAGCTTTCTTT
CDR3aa: CASSYLQGGNTEAFF
len: 15
abundance: once
d_gene: .
j_gene: TRBJ1-1
v_gene: TRBV6-6

CDR3nt: TGTGCCAGCAGCTTAGTTCCGCGCGAGCAGTACTTC
CDR3aa: CASSLVPREQYF
len: 12
abundance: .
d_gene: .
j_gene: TRBJ2-7
v_gene: TRBV11-3